A selection of T cell receptor beta chains follows, all from one sample in a study of identical twins. TCRdb passed the 5' RACE reads through MiXCR, listing each CDR3 protein once. The sample has about 690,000 distinct CDR3 sequences, roughly 6% seen once; the top ten hold 1.5% to 2%. Source material: naive T cells sorted from blood. These receptors were taken from a man aged 18 to 30 in good health. Both conserved end residues are part of each CDR3. Each record gives: clone size, V gene, D gene, J gene, CDR3 protein, CDR3 DNA. The D gene is left open where the match is weak. Expanded clones get a size class; other rows say once, few or many, or leave the size out.

clone size: NA
V gene: TRBV6-4
D gene: TRBD1
J gene: TRBJ2-1
CDR3 protein: CASSDSYRGVEGNEQFF
CDR3 DNA: TGTGCCAGCAGTGACTCGTACAGGGGGGTCGAGGGCAATGAGCAGTTCTTC

clone size: NA
V gene: TRBV5-1
D gene: NA
J gene: TRBJ1-1
CDR3 protein: CASRVDSLNTEAFF
CDR3 DNA: TGCGCCAGCAGAGTTGATAGCTTGAACACTGAAGCTTTCTTT

clone size: many
V gene: TRBV6-5
D gene: TRBD2
J gene: TRBJ2-3
CDR3 protein: CASSYEDGRADTQYF
CDR3 DNA: TGTGCCAGCAGTTACGAGGACGGGAGGGCCGATACGCAGTATTTT

clone size: many
V gene: TRBV12-3/TRBV12-4
D gene: NA
J gene: TRBJ1-1
CDR3 protein: CASSLDGGMNTEAFF
CDR3 DNA: TGTGCCAGCAGTTTAGACGGCGGAATGAACACTGAAGCTTTCTTT

clone size: NA
V gene: TRBV7-2
D gene: NA
J gene: TRBJ2-1
CDR3 protein: CASSDRLSSYNEQFF
CDR3 DNA: TGTGCCAGCAGCGATCGTCTAAGCTCCTACAATGAGCAGTTCTTC

clone size: many
V gene: TRBV28
D gene: TRBD1
J gene: TRBJ1-2
CDR3 protein: CASSSGGGTGEDGYTF
CDR3 DNA: TGTGCCAGCAGTTCTGGTGGGGGCACAGGGGAGGATGGCTACACCTTC

clone size: NA
V gene: TRBV6-2/TRBV6-3
D gene: NA
J gene: TRBJ2-3
CDR3 protein: CASRASGSSTDTQYF
CDR3 DNA: TGTGCCAGCAGAGCCAGCGGGTCTAGCACAGATACGCAGTATTTT

clone size: NA
V gene: TRBV5-1
D gene: NA
J gene: TRBJ2-3
CDR3 protein: CASSADSTGTTDTQYF
CDR3 DNA: TGCGCCAGCAGCGCCGACAGCACCGGGACCACAGATACGCAGTATTTT

clone size: NA
V gene: TRBV5-1
D gene: NA
J gene: TRBJ2-2
CDR3 protein: CASSGGVGTGELFF
CDR3 DNA: TGCGCCAGCAGCGGAGGGGTTGGCACCGGGGAGCTGTTTTTT

clone size: few
V gene: TRBV24-1
D gene: NA
J gene: TRBJ2-5
CDR3 protein: CATSDTTSYETQYF
CDR3 DNA: TGTGCCACCAGTGATACCACTAGTTATGAGACCCAGTACTTC

clone size: many
V gene: TRBV10-3
D gene: TRBD1
J gene: TRBJ1-3
CDR3 protein: CAVAGTAYSGNTIYF
CDR3 DNA: TGTGCCGTGGCTGGGACAGCGTACTCTGGAAACACCATATATTTT

clone size: NA
V gene: TRBV12-3/TRBV12-4
D gene: NA
J gene: TRBJ2-7
CDR3 protein: CASSTTGYNEQYF
CDR3 DNA: TGTGCCAGCAGTACGACAGGTTACAACGAGCAGTACTTC

clone size: NA
V gene: TRBV5-1
D gene: TRBD1
J gene: TRBJ2-1
CDR3 protein: CASSLEPQGDLYNEQFF
CDR3 DNA: TGCGCCAGCAGCTTGGAACCACAGGGGGACCTCTACAATGAGCAGTTCTTC

clone size: NA
V gene: TRBV14
D gene: NA
J gene: TRBJ2-2
CDR3 protein: CASSQLIQGTGELFF
CDR3 DNA: TGTGCCAGCAGCCAACTTATACAGGGTACCGGGGAGCTGTTTTTT

clone size: many
V gene: TRBV29-1
D gene: NA
J gene: TRBJ2-1
CDR3 protein: CSVEGSYNEQFF
CDR3 DNA: TGCAGCGTTGAGGGATCCTACAATGAGCAGTTCTTC

clone size: NA
V gene: TRBV6-1
D gene: NA
J gene: TRBJ2-7
CDR3 protein: CASTHRRGPIEQYF
CDR3 DNA: TGTGCCAGCACCCACCGGAGGGGGCCGATCGAGCAGTACTTC

clone size: many
V gene: TRBV27
D gene: NA
J gene: TRBJ2-1
CDR3 protein: CASSLEGSGYNEQFF
CDR3 DNA: TGTGCCAGCAGTTTGGAGGGTAGCGGATACAATGAGCAGTTCTTC

clone size: NA
V gene: TRBV6-5
D gene: NA
J gene: TRBJ2-1
CDR3 protein: CASTVRDGEQFF
CDR3 DNA: TGTGCCAGCACGGTCCGGGATGGTGAGCAGTTCTTC

clone size: NA
V gene: TRBV5-1
D gene: NA
J gene: TRBJ2-6
CDR3 protein: CASSLLFGANVLTF
CDR3 DNA: TGCGCCAGCAGCTTGTTGTTCGGGGCCAACGTCCTGACTTTC

clone size: NA
V gene: TRBV7-6
D gene: TRBD1
J gene: TRBJ2-6
CDR3 protein: CASSFGRDRGRLGANVLTF
CDR3 DNA: TGTGCCAGCAGCTTCGGTCGGGACAGGGGGCGTCTTGGGGCCAACGTCCTGACTTTC

clone size: NA
V gene: TRBV20-1
D gene: NA
J gene: TRBJ1-1
CDR3 protein: CSAREVGYEAFF
CDR3 DNA: TGCAGTGCTAGAGAGGTGGGGTATGAAGCTTTCTTT

clone size: many
V gene: TRBV4-3
D gene: NA
J gene: TRBJ2-1
CDR3 protein: CASSQERQWDNEQFF
CDR3 DNA: TGCGCCAGCAGCCAAGAAAGGCAGTGGGACAATGAGCAGTTCTTC

clone size: few
V gene: TRBV6-5
D gene: NA
J gene: TRBJ1-5
CDR3 protein: CASSYGYGQPQHF
CDR3 DNA: TGTGCCAGCAGTTACGGGTACGGGCAGCCCCAGCATTTT

clone size: few
V gene: TRBV5-1
D gene: NA
J gene: TRBJ1-4
CDR3 protein: CASSRQGEKLFF
CDR3 DNA: TGCGCCAGCAGTCGGCAGGGTGAAAAACTGTTTTTT

clone size: NA
V gene: TRBV9
D gene: TRBD1
J gene: TRBJ2-2
CDR3 protein: CASSGSGQGYTGELFF
CDR3 DNA: TGTGCCAGCAGCGGATCGGGACAGGGATACACCGGGGAGCTGTTTTTT

clone size: many
V gene: TRBV20-1
D gene: NA
J gene: TRBJ2-2
CDR3 protein: CSAPRNGGRPGELFF
CDR3 DNA: TGCAGTGCACCCCGAAACGGGGGGCGGCCCGGGGAGCTGTTTTTT

clone size: many
V gene: TRBV6-2/TRBV6-3
D gene: NA
J gene: TRBJ1-1
CDR3 protein: CASTDDSMNTEAFF
CDR3 DNA: TGTGCCAGCACCGACGACAGCATGAACACTGAAGCTTTCTTT

clone size: many
V gene: TRBV27
D gene: TRBD2
J gene: TRBJ2-6
CDR3 protein: CASSFLSGRGTSSAGANVLTF
CDR3 DNA: TGTGCCAGCAGTTTCCTTAGCGGGAGGGGTACTTCTAGCGCTGGGGCCAACGTCCTGACTTTC

clone size: NA
V gene: TRBV4-2
D gene: TRBD2
J gene: TRBJ2-1
CDR3 protein: CASSQTTSINEQFF
CDR3 DNA: TGTGCCAGCAGCCAAACGACTAGCATCAATGAGCAGTTCTTC

clone size: few
V gene: TRBV24-1
D gene: NA
J gene: TRBJ2-5
CDR3 protein: CATSELDGGRLETQYF
CDR3 DNA: TGTGCCACCAGTGAATTGGACGGTGGTAGGTTGGAGACCCAGTACTTC

clone size: NA
V gene: TRBV4-3
D gene: TRBD2
J gene: TRBJ2-3
CDR3 protein: CASSQVLAGGNPPDTQYF
CDR3 DNA: TGCGCCAGCAGCCAAGTACTAGCGGGAGGGAACCCCCCAGATACGCAGTATTTT

clone size: many
V gene: TRBV11-2
D gene: NA
J gene: TRBJ1-4
CDR3 protein: CASSEPGVELFF
CDR3 DNA: TGTGCCAGCAGCGAGCCAGGGGTAGAACTGTTTTTT